These 32 T cell receptor beta chains were sequenced from one sample in a study of graft-versus-host responses after intestinal transplantation. The repertoire was sequenced with immunoSEQ multiplex PCR; TCRdb's copy has only in-frame clones and lacks some. The sample has 90,000 to 130,000 clones; 90% to 95% are singletons. Antigens for these TCRs are unknown. Sequencing used unstimulated CD8+ T cells sorted from spleen or lymph node cells, obtained before transplant. These receptor sequences come from a human donor who was the organ donor for an intestinal transplant.

This chain uses TRBV5-6 with TRBJ1-2; D might be TRBD1 (6 bases). This CDR3 spans 16 amino acids. Per the germline V gene, CDR1 is SGHDT and CDR2 is YYEEEE. V was shortened by 0 bases and J by 7 bases, with 19 bases between the two germline ends. The CDR3 DNA is TGTGCCAGCAGCTTGGTACAGGGATCGGTGGTTGGTGGCTACACCTTC. The encoded protein is CASSLVQGSVVGGYTF.

The chain is built from TRBV10-2 and TRBJ1-1; 8 bases map to TRBD1. Germline CDR1 reads WSHSY; CDR2 reads SAAADI. The CDR3 spans 15 residues. The V gene end was trimmed by 3 bases and the J gene end by 3 bases; junction bases not matched to a gene: 6. The CDR3 nucleotides are TGCGCCAGCAGTGAAAGTCAGGGGGCCGACACTGAAGCTTTCTTT. This translates into CASSESQGADTEAFF.

For the CDR3, the DNA is TGTGCCAGCAGCTCCAGGGACAGGGTTCTCCACGAGCAGTACTTC. It translates to CASSSRDRVLHEQYF. The chain links TRBV7-8 to TRBJ2-7; 9 bases are shared with TRBD1. Germline CDR1 reads SGHVS; CDR2 reads FQNEAQ. V was pared by 4 bases and J by 5 bases, with 9 bases of the junction left unmatched. The CDR3 totals 15 residues.

This chain uses TRBV2 with TRBJ2-1; 8 bases map to TRBD2. Per germline, CDR1 SNHLY and CDR2 FYNNEI. Unmatched junction bases numbered 3, after V lost 5 bases and J lost 0 bases. The CDR3 extends over 15 amino acids. The CDR3 DNA is TGTGCCAGCAGTCCGAGCGGGAGCTCCTACAATGAGCAGTTCTTC. Residues: CASSPSGSSYNEQFF.

This chain links TRBV4-1 with TRBJ1-2; tentative D call: TRBD1 (6 bases). In germline, CDR1 is MGHRA, CDR2 YSYEKL. V dropped 0 bases and J dropped 4 bases, with 9 bases sitting between them. CDR3 length: 14 residues. CDR3 residues: CASSQEEGGYGYTF. The CDR3 coding sequence is TGCGCCAGCAGCCAAGAAGAAGGGGGCTATGGCTACACCTTC.

The rearrangement uses TRBV5-1 and TRBJ2-3; 9 bases agree with TRBD2. The CDR3 is 15 amino acids. J was trimmed by 2 bases and V by 4 bases; bases with no gene match: 5. Germline CDR1 and CDR2: SGHRS and YFSETQ. Here the CDR3 reads CASSRLAETTDTQYF. The CDR3 DNA is TGCGCCAGCAGCCGACTAGCGGAAACCACAGATACGCAGTATTTT.

This clone was recorded a few times. The rearrangement uses TRBV4-1 and TRBJ2-1, with D perhaps matching TRBD1 (6 bases). The CDR3 has 13 residues. The germline V gene has CDR1 MGHRA and CDR2 YSYEKL. V lost 5 bases, J lost 10 bases, and 15 bases lay in between. The CDR3 bases are TGCGCCAGCAGCTCTTCAGGGGCCCGGGAGCAGTTCTTC. This translates into CASSSSGAREQFF.

V is TRBV29-1 and J is TRBJ1-1; D not resolved. The germline V and J ends were trimmed by 3 bases and 5 bases, with 7 bases remaining between them. CDR3 size: 11 residues. In germline, CDR1 is SQVTM, CDR2 ANQGSEA. CDR3 sequence reads: CSVDLGTEAFF. Here the CDR3 DNA reads TGCAGCGTTGATCTGGGGACTGAAGCTTTCTTT.

The rearrangement uses TRBV4-1 and TRBJ1-2; possible D gene TRBD1, 6 bases. The length of the CDR3 is 17 residues. Germline CDR1 and CDR2: MGHRA and YSYEKL. Trimming shortened V by 0 bases and J by 1 base, and 15 bases separated the two germline ends. Written as DNA, the CDR3 is TGCGCCAGCAGCCAAGACGAGGGGACACCTATTAACTATGGCTACACCTTC. This encodes CASSQDEGTPINYGYTF.

This clone was seen more than once but under ten times. This rearrangement joins TRBV6-4 to TRBJ2-1; 13 bases are a match to TRBD2. Germline-derived CDR1 and CDR2 are MRHNA and SNTAGT. The CDR3 covers 16 residues. J was trimmed by 7 bases and V by 6 bases; bases with no gene match: 9. The DNA of the CDR3 is TGTGCCAGCAGGGAACCGGGACTAGCGGGAAGGAATGAGCAGTTCTTC. It encodes CASREPGLAGRNEQFF.

This clone has more than one count but fewer than ten. V and J are TRBV6-5 and TRBJ2-2; D perhaps matches TRBD2 (6 bases). Trimming took off 0 bases at V and 7 bases at J, with 12 bases between the two ends. This CDR3 contains 15 residues. Germline-derived CDR1 and CDR2 are MNHEY and SVGAGI. In DNA form, the CDR3 reads TGTGCCAGCAGTTACTCGCGGTTGGGGGGCGGGGAGCTGTTTTTT. It is translated as CASSYSRLGGGELFF.

This chain uses TRBV4-2 with TRBJ2-1, with 10 bases aligning to TRBD2. Germline values: CDR1 LGHNA, CDR2 YNFKEQ. The CDR3 totals 17 residues. The V gene end was trimmed by 0 bases and the J gene end by 6 bases; junction bases not matched to a gene: 8. The CDR3 nucleotides are TGTGCCAGCAGCCAAGACTATTGGCTAGCGGGGGTCAATGAGCAGTTCTTC. Amino acid sequence: CASSQDYWLAGVNEQFF.

The chain uses TRBV10-3 and TRBJ1-1; D uncertain. V shed 4 bases and J shed 8 bases, with 11 bases lying between them. The CDR3 has 12 residues. The germline CDR1 and CDR2 sequences are ENHRY and SYGVKD. This chain's CDR3 is CAISVDGPEAFF. CDR3 DNA sequence: TGTGCCATCAGTGTGGATGGACCCGAAGCTTTCTTT.

This clone was recorded once. The chain joins TRBV6-5 to TRBJ2-1; 12 nucleotides line up with TRBD2. The junction had 0 bases not matched to a gene; V was cut back by 5 bases and J by 4 bases. CDR3 length: 14 amino acids. Germline V CDR1 and CDR2: MNHEY, SVGAGI. In DNA form, the CDR3 reads TGTGCCAGCAGTGGGACTAGCGGGTACAATGAGCAGTTCTTC. Its translation: CASSGTSGYNEQFF.

V is TRBV29-1 and J is TRBJ1-1; a possible D gene is TRBD1 (6 bases). V lost 5 bases to trimming and J lost 4 bases, with 14 bases between them. The CDR3 spans 13 residues. Per germline, CDR1 SQVTM and CDR2 ANQGSEA. Here the CDR3 reads CSVLGGRGTEAFF. CDR3 bases: TGCAGCGTTCTTGGGGGGCGCGGCACTGAAGCTTTCTTT.

The rearrangement joins TRBV11-3 to TRBJ2-1; 10 bases agree with TRBD2. V lost 4 bases to trimming and J lost 5 bases; unmatched junction nucleotides: 5. Germline V gene lookup returns CDR1 SGHNT and CDR2 YENEEA. The CDR3 covers 15 residues. CDR3 in amino acids: CASSSRTSGNNEQFF. Here the CDR3 DNA reads TGTGCCAGCAGCTCGAGGACTAGCGGCAACAATGAGCAGTTCTTC. Filled out from reference TRBV11-3 and TRBJ2-1, the complete variable domain reads EAGVVQSPRYKIIEKKQPVAFWCNPISGHNTLYWYLQNLGQGPELLIRYENEEAVDDSQLPKDRFSAERLKGVDSTLKIQPAELGDSAVYLCASSSRTSGNNEQFFGPGTRLTVL.

The chain combines TRBV30 with TRBJ1-2; D is undetermined. CDR1 GTSNPN and CDR2 SVGIG come from the germline V gene (reference sequence). The germline V and J ends were trimmed by 0 bases and 1 base, with 12 bases remaining between them. This CDR3 spans 15 amino acids. The CDR3 DNA follows: TGTGCCTGGAGTGTAGGTACTGATCATAACTATGGCTACACCTTC. As protein: CAWSVGTDHNYGYTF. The entire variable domain, with the rest obtained from reference TRBV30 and TRBJ1-2, is as follows: SQTIHQWPATLVQPVGSPLSLECTVEGTSNPNLYWYRQAAGRGLQLLFYSVGIGQISSEVPQNLSASRPQDRQFILSSKKLLLSDSGFYLCAWSVGTDHNYGYTFGSGTRLTVV.

V is TRBV12-2 and J is TRBJ2-7; TRBD2 reflects the table's D call only, with no check against the DNA. TRBV12-2 is described as a pseudogene. CDR3 length equals 16 residues. The CDR3: CASRFSSAGSSYEQYF. The CDR3 DNA reads TGTGCAAGTCGCTTTAGTAGCGCTGGCAGCTCCTACGAGCAGTACTTC.

Note on this clone: Mismatch with germline at one junction end may stem from a read error. The chain has TRBV5-8 and TRBJ2-2; D is uncertain. The CDR3 runs 16 residues. The germline V gene encodes CDR1 SGHTS and CDR2 YDEGEE. CDR3 in amino acids: CASTLPLSDNTGELFF. The DNA for the CDR3 is TGTGCCAGCACCTTGCCTCTGAGTGACAACACCGGGGAGCTGTTTTTT.

The chain has TRBV4-1 and TRBJ2-1, with 13 bases aligning to TRBD2. The CDR3 extends over 14 amino acids. CDR1 is MGHRA and CDR2 is YSYEKL in the germline V gene. V dropped 8 bases and J dropped 8; count of bases not matched to a gene: 6. The CDR3 sequence is CASAAGLAGHEQFF. The CDR3 nucleotides are TGCGCCAGCGCCGCGGGACTAGCGGGACATGAGCAGTTCTTC.

V gene TRBV30 combines with J gene TRBJ1-1; 7 bases are a match to TRBD1. CDR3 length equals 13 residues. CDR1 is GTSNPN, CDR2 SVGIG, per germline (reference sequence). V lost 4 bases, J lost 2 bases, and 4 bases stayed unmatched. The CDR3 loop reads CAWTRTGNTEAFF. DNA of the CDR3: TGTGCCTGGACCCGGACAGGTAACACTGAAGCTTTCTTT.

This chain connects TRBV28 to TRBJ2-7; 8 nucleotides agree with TRBD1. Germline V gene lookup returns CDR1 MDHEN and CDR2 SYDVKM. The J segment lost 4 bases and the V segment lost 4 bases, leaving 6 bases of the junction unmatched. The CDR3 is 14 amino acids. The CDR3 reads CASSWGTGGYEQYF. In DNA, the CDR3 is TGTGCCAGCAGTTGGGGCACAGGGGGGTACGAGCAGTACTTC.

V and J are TRBV7-7 and TRBJ1-1; TRBD1 might be the D (6 bases). Trimming removed 3 bases at V and 0 bases at J, with 14 bases between. Per germline, CDR1 SSHAT and CDR2 FNYEAQ (reference sequence). This CDR3 spans 16 amino acids. The CDR3 loop reads CASSFTGGGLNTEAFF. The CDR3, as DNA: TGTGCCAGCAGCTTTACCGGGGGGGGCTTGAACACTGAAGCTTTCTTT.

V gene TRBV19 combines with J gene TRBJ2-4; the D is unclear. This CDR3 has 14 residues. Germline V gene sequence: CDR1 LNHDA, CDR2 SQIVND (reference sequence). Deletions cut 7 bases from V and 3 bases from J, with 13 bases between. The CDR3 reads CASTWDGGKNIQYF. Here the CDR3 DNA reads TGTGCCAGTACTTGGGATGGCGGCAAAAACATTCAGTACTTC.

The chain has TRBV9 and TRBJ2-7, with a possible D match to TRBD1 (5 bases). CDR3 length: 13 amino acids. Trimming removed 0 bases from V and 2 bases from J, with 6 bases in between. Germline V gene sequence: CDR1 SGDLS, CDR2 YYNGEE. CDR3 in amino acids: CASSVADTYEQYF. CDR3 DNA: TGTGCCAGCAGCGTAGCGGACACCTACGAGCAGTACTTC.

This clone is a singleton in its sample. The chain joins TRBV29-1 to TRBJ2-1; no definite D call. CDR3 length: 11 amino acids. V was cut by 3 bases and J by 8 bases, with 8 bases left in between. Per the germline V gene, CDR1 is SQVTM and CDR2 is ANQGSEA. The CDR3 spells CSVDLGYEQFF. As DNA, the CDR3 is TGCAGCGTTGATCTGGGCTATGAGCAGTTCTTC.

The chain is built from TRBV19 and TRBJ1-3; D gene uncertain. Germline V gene sequence: CDR1 LNHDA, CDR2 SQIVND (reference sequence). V gave up 3 bases and J gave up 0 bases, with 12 bases separating them. This CDR3 is built from 16 residues. CDR3 in DNA: TGTGCCAGTAGTATCTCAGCACAGACCTCTGGAAACACCATATATTTT. This translates into CASSISAQTSGNTIYF.

With regard to this clone: The junction and the germline gene differ at one end; a read error may be behind it. The chain uses TRBV5-4 and TRBJ2-5; the D gene is possibly TRBD2 (5 bases). From germline, CDR1 is SGHNT and CDR2 YYREEE (reference sequence). The CDR3 is 15 residues long. For the CDR3, the DNA is TGTGTCAGCAGCCGGGGTTGGAACTTTGGGGAGACCCAGTACTTC. Protein product: CVSSRGWNFGETQYF.

V usage is TRBV28 and J usage is TRBJ1-3; no definite D call. Germline loops: CDR1 MDHEN, CDR2 SYDVKM. There are 15 residues in the CDR3. Trimming pared 5 bases from V and 3 bases from J, leaving 14 bases between. DNA for the CDR3: TGTGCCAGCAGTCCAATTTCCTTGGGTGGAAACACCATATATTTT. Protein product: CASSPISLGGNTIYF.

The CDR3 bases are TGTGCCAGCAGCTTGGTGTTGCGGGGGAGGGGCAATCAGCCCCAGCATTTT. It specifies CASSLVLRGRGNQPQHF. The rearrangement uses TRBV5-8 and TRBJ1-5; TRBD1 might be the D (5 bases). V shed 0 bases and J shed 2 bases, with 15 bases lying between them. Germline V lookup: CDR1 SGHTS, CDR2 YDEGEE. This CDR3 contains 17 residues.

The chain recombines TRBV29-1 with TRBJ1-1; no definite D call. The V and J ends lost 5 bases and 1 base respectively, with 5 bases between them. In germline, CDR1 is SQVTM, CDR2 ANQGSEA. The CDR3 contains 11 residues. CDR3 residues: CSVPGNTEAFF. CDR3 nucleotides: TGCAGCGTTCCCGGGAACACTGAAGCTTTCTTT.

This clone was seen only once. The J gene is TRBJ2-4, the V gene TRBV6-5, with D unresolved. Germline lookup yields CDR1 MNHEY and CDR2 SVGAGI. This CDR3 is 12 amino acids long. Trimming shortened V by 2 bases and J by 6 bases, and 5 bases separated the two germline ends. The CDR3 region is CASSYDGNIQYF. DNA of the CDR3: TGTGCCAGCAGTTACGACGGAAACATTCAGTACTTC.